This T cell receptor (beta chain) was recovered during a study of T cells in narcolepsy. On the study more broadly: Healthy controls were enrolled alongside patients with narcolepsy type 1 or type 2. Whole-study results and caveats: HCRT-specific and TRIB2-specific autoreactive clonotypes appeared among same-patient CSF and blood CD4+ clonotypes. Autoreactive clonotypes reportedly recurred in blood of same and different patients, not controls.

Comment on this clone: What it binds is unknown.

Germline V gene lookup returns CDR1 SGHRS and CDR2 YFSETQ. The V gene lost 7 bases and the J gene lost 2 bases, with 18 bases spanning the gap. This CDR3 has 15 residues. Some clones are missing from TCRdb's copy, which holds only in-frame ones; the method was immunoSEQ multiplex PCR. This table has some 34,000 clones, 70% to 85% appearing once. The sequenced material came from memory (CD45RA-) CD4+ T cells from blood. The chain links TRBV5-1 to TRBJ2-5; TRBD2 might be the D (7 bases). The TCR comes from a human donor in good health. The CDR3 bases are TGCGCCAGCGTCGTAGGGGGAGGGCTACAAGAGACCCAGTACTTC. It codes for CASVVGGGLQETQYF.